The clone carrying this TCR beta chain was picked up many times. Its antigen is currently unknown. TCRdb re-analysed the RT-PCR reads in MiXCR, keeping a single row per CDR3 protein. The table lists more than 400,000 distinct CDR3 sequences, approximately 7.3% of them singletons, with around 13% in the top ten. The data are from a study of response to subunit inactivated influenza vaccine. Study conclusions and caveats: Few additional T cells are recruited per seasonal influenza vaccination, authors suggested.

The V gene's germline CDR1 is SGHAT and CDR2 FQNNGV. V was pared by 1 base and J by 3 bases, with 8 bases between. This CDR3 region has 14 residues. The chain couples TRBV11-2 to TRBJ2-3; D remains unclear. Here the sequenced sample was PBMCs from blood, taken less than 25 months after vaccination. This TCR came from a man in his fifties or sixties who received an inactivated influenza vaccine. The CDR3 DNA reads as TGTGCCAGCAGCTTAGGGATCTGGACAGATACGCAGTATTTT. It encodes CASSLGIWTDTQYF.